Each of the 24 T cell receptor beta chains below was sequenced from the same sample in a study of shared clonotypes between healthy human individuals. This table comes from immunoSEQ multiplex PCR, and its TCRdb copy is limited to in-frame clones, with some not included. The table has roughly 1 million clones, 65% to 80% seen once. The sequencing input was memory CD4+ T cells sorted from blood. Indicated subset: CD45RA-negative fraction. These receptors were obtained from a man between 18 and 35 years old in good health.

Worth noting for this clone: Within the sample, other DNA sequences also encode this same CDR3. CDR3 sequence: CASSFRANYGYTF. The CDR3 bases are TGTGCCAGCAGTTTTCGGGCTAACTATGGCTACACCTTC. The chain is built from TRBV28 and TRBJ1-2, with no clear D. Trimming took 3 bases from V and 0 from J, leaving 5 bases between them. Looked up from germline, CDR1 is MDHEN and CDR2 is SYDVKM. CDR3 length: 13 amino acids.

The rearrangement links TRBV18 to TRBJ1-5; 8 positions agree with TRBD1. The CDR3 runs 15 residues. Trimming cost V 3 bases and J 6 bases; bases outside gene matches: 7. Germline CDR1 and CDR2: KGHSH and LQKENI. In DNA form, the CDR3 reads TGTGCCAGCTCACCGGCAGTGACAGGGGTTCAGCCCCAGCATTTT. Protein: CASSPAVTGVQPQHF.

The chain couples TRBV5-8 to TRBJ2-3, with 13 bases fitting TRBD2. Germline loops: CDR1 SGHTS, CDR2 YDEGEE. This CDR3 has 16 amino acids. The V segment lost 0 bases and the J segment 4 bases; nucleotides outside the gene matches: 2. CDR3 amino acids: CASSLGLAGGSDTQYF. CDR3 nucleotide sequence: TGTGCCAGCAGCTTGGGACTAGCGGGGGGTTCAGATACGCAGTATTTT.

The chain is built from TRBV15 and TRBJ2-1; 8 bases line up with TRBD2. This CDR3 has 16 residues. Per germline, CDR1 LNHNV and CDR2 YYDKDF (reference sequence). The junction had 7 bases not matched to a gene; V was cut back by 0 bases and J by 6 bases. The CDR3 sequence is CATSRDNGRAGNEQFF. The DNA of the CDR3 is TGTGCCACCAGCAGAGATAACGGGAGGGCTGGCAATGAGCAGTTCTTC.

This clone was observed a handful of times. V and J are TRBV7-3 and TRBJ2-3; 10 bases are a match to TRBD2. CDR3 length: 13 amino acids. The ends lost 5 bases at V and 8 bases at J; junction bases unmatched: 4. Germline lookup yields CDR1 SGHTA and CDR2 FQGTGA. CDR3 amino acids: CASSKLAGGTQYF. CDR3 nucleotide sequence: TGTGCCAGCAGCAAATTAGCGGGGGGTACGCAGTATTTT.

The chain links TRBV28 to TRBJ1-1, with 9 positions matching TRBD1. V dropped 3 bases and J dropped 4; count of bases not matched to a gene: 12. In germline, CDR1 is MDHEN, CDR2 SYDVKM. This CDR3 is built from 17 residues. The CDR3 loop is CASSFSGGTGYGTEAFF. CDR3 nucleotides: TGTGCCAGCAGTTTCTCCGGAGGGACAGGGTATGGCACTGAAGCTTTCTTT.

The chain links TRBV5-6 to TRBJ1-4; D might be TRBD1 (5 bases). Germline V gives CDR1 SGHDT, CDR2 YYEEEE. CDR3 length: 15 amino acids. Trimming shortened V by 0 bases and J by 4 bases, and 10 bases separated the two germline ends. In nucleotides, the CDR3 is TGTGCCAGCAGCTTGGGGCGGGGACTTAATGAAAAACTGTTTTTT. Amino acids: CASSLGRGLNEKLFF.

Concerning this clone: Different DNA sequences within this sample yield the same CDR3. The genes are TRBV18 and TRBJ2-3, with D possibly TRBD2 on 5 matching bases. The length of the CDR3 is 13 residues. Deletions cut 2 bases from V and 6 bases from J, with 9 bases between. The germline V gene encodes CDR1 KGHSH and CDR2 LQKENI. As DNA, the CDR3 is TGTGCCAGCTCACCAGCGGGCGTGGATACGCAGTATTTT. Its translation is CASSPAGVDTQYF.

This chain links TRBV2 with TRBJ1-6; D possibly corresponds to TRBD1 (5 bases). This CDR3 comprises 16 residues. Germline CDR1 reads SNHLY; CDR2 reads FYNNEI. V lost 6 bases, J lost 6 bases, and 18 bases lay in between. For the CDR3, the DNA is TGTGCCAGCAGCCTCCCACCGGGGGTTCGTAATTCACCCCTCCACTTT. This sequence encodes CASSLPPGVRNSPLHF.

This chain joins TRBV4-2 and TRBJ2-7; perhaps D is TRBD1 or TRBD2 (5 bases each). Germline V gene lookup returns CDR1 LGHNA and CDR2 YNFKEQ. Trimming stripped 4 bases from V and 2 bases from J, with 12 bases between. The CDR3 spans 14 residues. The CDR3 region is CASSPGTPPYEQYF. The CDR3 DNA sequence: TGTGCCAGCAGCCCCGGGACCCCACCCTACGAGCAGTACTTC.

This clone was seen only a few times. The J gene is TRBJ1-4, the V gene TRBV5-4; D unresolved. Germline CDR1 is SGHNT and CDR2 is YYREEE (reference sequence). This CDR3 comprises 15 residues. Trimming took off 2 bases at V and 5 bases at J, with 13 bases between the two ends. The CDR3 is CASSFNGRGNEKLFF. In nucleotides, the CDR3 is TGTGCCAGCAGCTTCAATGGCAGAGGCAATGAAAAACTGTTTTTT.

This clone was recorded only once. The chain joins TRBV20-1 to TRBJ2-3, with unresolved D. Trimming cost V 8 bases and J 6 bases, with 9 bases left between them. Germline CDR1 is DFQATT and CDR2 is SNEGSKA (reference sequence). CDR3 size: 10 residues. The CDR3 here is CSTPLDTQYF. In nucleotides, the CDR3 is TGCAGTACTCCCCTGGATACGCAGTATTTT.

This clone was counted ten times or more. The J gene is TRBJ2-5, the V gene TRBV28; the match to TRBD2 covers 7 bases. V lost 2 bases, J lost 6 bases, and 9 bases stayed unmatched. The CDR3 sequence is 15 residues long. Germline V gene sequence: CDR1 MDHEN, CDR2 SYDVKM. The CDR3 nucleotides are TGTGCCAGCAGTTTACCCGGGGAGGGATTGAAGACCCAGTACTTC. It translates to CASSLPGEGLKTQYF.

The rearrangement uses TRBV14 and TRBJ1-5; TRBD1 matches at 7 bases. V lost 4 bases, J lost 3 bases, and 9 bases stayed unmatched. Germline assignment: CDR1 SGHDN and CDR2 FVKESK. The CDR3 covers 16 residues. CDR3 nucleotide sequence: TGTGCCAGCAGCCTCCGGACAGGAGCTCACAATCAGCCCCAGCATTTT. This encodes CASSLRTGAHNQPQHF.

This clone was detected many times. The same CDR3 arises from other DNA sequences in this sample as well. The chain carries TRBV5-1 and TRBJ2-5; D is unresolved. Trimming stripped 0 bases from V and 1 base from J, with 10 bases between. CDR1 is SGHRS and CDR2 is YFSETQ in the germline V gene. The length of the CDR3 is 15 residues. CDR3 in amino acids: CASSLEGQSQETQYF. CDR3 coding DNA: TGCGCCAGCAGCTTGGAGGGTCAGTCCCAAGAGACCCAGTACTTC.

The genes are TRBV2 and TRBJ2-3, with D maybe TRBD2 (7 bases). V was pared by 9 bases and J by 4 bases, with 17 bases between. This CDR3 is built from 14 residues. CDR1 SNHLY and CDR2 FYNNEI come from the germline V gene. This CDR3 reads CASRLAEGADTQYF. The CDR3 DNA reads as TGTGCCAGTCGGCTAGCGGAGGGGGCAGATACGCAGTATTTT.

The chain joins TRBV29-1 to TRBJ2-5, with 9 bases aligning to TRBD1. This CDR3 spans 13 amino acids. The germline CDR1 and CDR2 sequences are SQVTM and ANQGSEA. Unmatched junction bases numbered 9, after V lost 8 bases and J lost 5 bases. The CDR3 nucleotides are TGCAGCTCTACGGGACAGGGCCGGGAGACCCAGTACTTC. This codes for CSSTGQGRETQYF.

The chain has TRBV5-5 and TRBJ1-3; no firm D call. V lost 3 bases, J lost 0 bases, and 13 bases lay in between. Germline V CDR1 and CDR2: SGHKS, YYEKEE (reference sequence). The CDR3 is 16 amino acids. CDR3 sequence (DNA): TGTGCCAGCAGCTCGGAAATAACGTTCTCTGGAAACACCATATATTTT. Its protein is CASSSEITFSGNTIYF.

This chain uses TRBV30 with TRBJ2-3, with D tentatively TRBD1 (5 bases). The CDR3 consists of 12 residues. Trimming cost V 2 bases and J 5 bases, with 8 bases left between them. Germline V gives CDR1 GTSNPN, CDR2 SVGIG (reference sequence). The CDR3 protein is CAWSTGIDTQYF. The CDR3 DNA reads TGTGCCTGGAGTACAGGAATAGATACGCAGTATTTT.

The CDR3 here is CASSAGTGTQYF. CDR3 DNA sequence: TGTGCCAGCAGTGCCGGTACAGGGACCCAGTACTTC. The rearrangement links TRBV2 to TRBJ2-5; possible D gene TRBD1, 5 bases. V dropped 4 bases and J dropped 7 bases, with 10 bases sitting between them. CDR1 SNHLY and CDR2 FYNNEI come from the germline V gene. The CDR3 runs 12 residues. The variable domain in full, with the rest retrieved from reference TRBV2 and TRBJ2-5, is EPEVTQTPSHQVTQMGQEVILRCVPISNHLYFYWYRQILGQKVEFLVSFYNNEISEKSEIFDDQFSVERPDGSNFTLKIRSTKLEDSAMYFCASSAGTGTQYFGPGTRLLVL.

The chain carries TRBV14 and TRBJ1-2; TRBD1 matches at 11 bases. The CDR3 is made up of 16 amino acids. In germline, CDR1 is SGHDN, CDR2 FVKESK. V was clipped by 2 bases and J by 1 base; unmatched bases: 3. Written as DNA, the CDR3 is TGTGCCAGCAGCCAACTAGGGACAGGGGGTAACTATGGCTACACCTTC. Its protein product is CASSQLGTGGNYGYTF.

The chain has TRBV4-1 and TRBJ2-7; D gene ambiguous. The CDR3 is made up of 12 amino acids. Germline-derived CDR1 and CDR2 are MGHRA and YSYEKL. V was trimmed by 4 bases and J by 1 base, leaving 5 bases between them. CDR3 loop: CASSPSSYEQYF. CDR3 DNA sequence: TGCGCCAGCAGCCCGTCATCCTACGAGCAGTACTTC.

The J gene is TRBJ2-7, the V gene TRBV5-1; the D gene is possibly TRBD2 (6 bases). Germline V gene lookup returns CDR1 SGHRS and CDR2 YFSETQ. The germline V and J ends were trimmed by 1 base and 3 bases, with 17 bases remaining between them. CDR3 size: 16 residues. The CDR3 DNA reads as TGCGCCAGCAGCTTGTTTCAGACTAGTGGCGGCTACGAGCAGTACTTC. This gives the protein CASSLFQTSGGYEQYF.

V usage is TRBV5-1 and J usage is TRBJ1-3, with D possibly being TRBD1 (6 bases). CDR1 and CDR2 from the germline V gene are SGHRS and YFSETQ. V was trimmed by 4 bases and J by 0 bases, leaving 11 bases between them. The CDR3 runs 15 residues. CDR3 residues: CASSPDRLSGNTIYF. CDR3 nucleotide sequence: TGCGCCAGCAGCCCTGACAGGCTCTCTGGAAACACCATATATTTT.